This record concerns one T cell receptor beta chain sequence. Its recognized antigen is unknown. Base quality data are lacking; no much larger clone is found one base away. CDR1 and CDR2 are read off the germline V gene (reference sequence) as MNHEY and SMNVEV. Including cysteine and phenylalanine, the CDR3 has 13 amino acids. Of all the DNA, just the CDR3 is kept, 39 bases in frame from base 1. V is clipped by 0 bases and J by 4 bases, and the sequence between their germline boundaries is 4 bases long. The CDR3 regions of human TCRbeta chains were analyzed by immunosequencing. The study's own analysis went as follows. TCRs in the repertoires were matched against a reference library of SARS-CoV-2-specific TCRs that had been generated with the MIRA antigen-specificity platform. Breadth was defined as the fraction of unique TCRs that were SARS-CoV-2-associated, and depth was defined as the fraction of total T cells that were SARS-CoV-2-associated. Using the MIRA data, every spike-specific TCR was mapped to the spike region that the TCR reacted to and assigned to either a CD4 or a CD8 class. Log10-transformed breadth and depth values were compared by one-way ANOVA with Sidak's multiple comparisons tests. This immuneACCESS table, as held by TCRdb, lists in-frame sequences with V and J called but not all clones. Of the missing ones, under half trace to an unresolved V gene in checked studies; the others have no known cause. V and J calls and clone size are copied from that table; D and trimming were computed from the DNA. This sample comprises more than 100,000 clones, 85% of them detected only once. About 7.9% of the sample lies in the top ten.

The data originate from a study of T cell responses to AZD1222 COVID-19 vaccine (dated by TCRdb to 2020 to 2023). Study-wide context: TCR sequencing covered some 240 trial participants: 200 to 210 given two doses of AZD1222 and approximately 25 given two doses of MenACWY control vaccine. Trial participants were enrolled by age into 18-55, 56-69 and 70-plus year subgroups, with roughly 150, 30 and 60 TCR-sequenced participants respectively.

The time point label of this sample denotes: about 28 days (+/-7) after the second vaccine dose. Taken with the paper, the label for treatment or condition translates to: meningococcal conjugate vaccine given as trial control. The vaccinee samples were drawn from two UK trials, COV001 and COV002, one of which was a single-blind randomized controlled phase 2/3 trial testing AZD1222 (ChAdOx1 nCoV-19) in healthy adults. Trial participant PBMC samples were collected at day 0 and day 28 after the second dose for TCRbeta chain sequencing. What the work shows at the level of the full study, not this receptor alone: Because no day 14 peak-response samples were available, repertoires were characterized only after the peak T cell response. Only a handful of AZD1222 recipients were SARS-CoV-2 seropositive at baseline, limiting conclusions about previously exposed vaccinees. In the small 56-69-year group, the increase in depth fell short of significance, most likely because of low power. Reportedly, close to half of the unique spike-specific TCRs recognized epitopes lying outside the regions that are mutated in the B.1.351 and B.1.1.7 variants. CD4 TCRs associated with the vaccine covered the entire spike protein, and the dominant responses were in regions 160-218 and 743-854. Participants were mostly white British and included more females than males, and it was suggested by the authors that clonal diversity may have been underestimated. After two AZD1222 doses, both the breadth and the depth of spike-specific TCRs were significantly higher than at day 0 and than in MenACWY recipients.

This TCR was sampled from an adult who received the MenACWY meningococcal vaccine as a control. The material was peripheral blood, obtained 28 days after the second dose of the MenACWY control vaccine. This chain is built from TRBV27 and TRBJ1-3, with the D gene too uncertain to name. In nucleotides, the sequence is TGTGCCAGCAGTTTATCAGCGGGAAACACCATATATTTT. This gives the protein CASSLSAGNTIYF.